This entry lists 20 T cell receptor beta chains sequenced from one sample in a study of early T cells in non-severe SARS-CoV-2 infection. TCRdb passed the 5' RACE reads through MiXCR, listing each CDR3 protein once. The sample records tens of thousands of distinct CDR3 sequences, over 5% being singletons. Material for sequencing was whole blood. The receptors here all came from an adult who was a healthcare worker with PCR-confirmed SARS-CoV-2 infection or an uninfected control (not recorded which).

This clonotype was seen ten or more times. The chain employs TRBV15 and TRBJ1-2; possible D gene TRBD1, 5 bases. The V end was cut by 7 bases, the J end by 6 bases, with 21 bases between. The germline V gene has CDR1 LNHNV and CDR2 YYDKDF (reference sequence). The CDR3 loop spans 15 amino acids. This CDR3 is CATTALRGGGDGYTF. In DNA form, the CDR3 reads TGTGCCACCACCGCCCTGCGGGGGGGAGGGGATGGCTACACCTTC.

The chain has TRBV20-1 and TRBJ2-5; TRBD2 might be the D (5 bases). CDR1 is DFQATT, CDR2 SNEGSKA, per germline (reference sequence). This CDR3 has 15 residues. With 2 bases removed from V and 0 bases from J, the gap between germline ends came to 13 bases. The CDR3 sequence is CSARRGAGNQETQYF. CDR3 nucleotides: TGCAGTGCTAGACGGGGTGCTGGGAACCAAGAGACCCAGTACTTC.

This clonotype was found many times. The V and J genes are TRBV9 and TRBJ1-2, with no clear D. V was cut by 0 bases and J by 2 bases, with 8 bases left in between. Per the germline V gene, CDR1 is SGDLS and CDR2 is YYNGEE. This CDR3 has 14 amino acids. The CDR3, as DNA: TGTGCCAGCAGCGTAGAGGAGGGAAACTATGGCTACACCTTC. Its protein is CASSVEEGNYGYTF.

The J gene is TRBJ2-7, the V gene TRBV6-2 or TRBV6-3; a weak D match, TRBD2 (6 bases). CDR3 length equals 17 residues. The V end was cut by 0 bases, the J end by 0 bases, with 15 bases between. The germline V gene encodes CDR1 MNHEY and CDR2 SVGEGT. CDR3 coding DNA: TGTGCCAGCAGTTACTCGATTGCGGGACCTACCTCCTACGAGCAGTACTTC. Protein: CASSYSIAGPTSYEQYF.

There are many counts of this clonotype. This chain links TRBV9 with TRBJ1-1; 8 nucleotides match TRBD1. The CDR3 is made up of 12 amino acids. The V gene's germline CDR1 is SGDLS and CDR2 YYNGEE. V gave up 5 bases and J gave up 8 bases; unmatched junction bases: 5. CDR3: CASSTGGGEAFF. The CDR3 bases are TGTGCCAGCAGTACAGGGGGTGGAGAAGCTTTCTTT.

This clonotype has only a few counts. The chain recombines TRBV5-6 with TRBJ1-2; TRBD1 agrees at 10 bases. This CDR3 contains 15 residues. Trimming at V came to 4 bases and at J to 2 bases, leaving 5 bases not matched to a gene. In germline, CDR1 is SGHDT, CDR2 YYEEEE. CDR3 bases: TGTGCCAGCAGCGGGCGGGGACAGGGGAACTATGGCTACACCTTC. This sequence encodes CASSGRGQGNYGYTF. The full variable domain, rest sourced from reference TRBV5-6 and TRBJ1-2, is DAGVTQSPTHLIKTRGQQVTLRCSPKSGHDTVSWYQQALGQGPQFIFQYYEEEERQRGNFPDRFSGHQFPNYSSELNVNALLLGDSALYLCASSGRGQGNYGYTFGSGTRLTVV.

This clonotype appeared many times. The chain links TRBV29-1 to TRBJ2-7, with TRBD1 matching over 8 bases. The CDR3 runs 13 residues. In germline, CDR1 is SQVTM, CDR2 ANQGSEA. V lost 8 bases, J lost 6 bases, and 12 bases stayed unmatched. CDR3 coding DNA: TGCAGCTTCAGACAGGGGTGGGAATCCGAGCAGTACTTC. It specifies CSFRQGWESEQYF.

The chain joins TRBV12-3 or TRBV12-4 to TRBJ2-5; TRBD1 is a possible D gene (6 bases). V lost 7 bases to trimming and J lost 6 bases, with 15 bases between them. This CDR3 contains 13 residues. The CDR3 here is CASTRDTVKTQYF. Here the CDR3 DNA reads TGTGCCAGCACCCGGGACACCGTGAAGACCCAGTACTTC.

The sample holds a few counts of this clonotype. The CDR3 sequence is CASSYFVGSSQETQYF. The CDR3 DNA follows: TGTGCCAGCAGTTATTTCGTTGGGAGTTCCCAAGAGACCCAGTACTTC. This sequence joins TRBV6-2 or TRBV6-3 and TRBJ2-5; perhaps TRBD2 as D (5 bases). Trimming pared 3 bases from V and 1 base from J, leaving 15 bases between. CDR1 is MNHEY and CDR2 is SVGEGT in the germline V gene. The CDR3 is 16 amino acids.

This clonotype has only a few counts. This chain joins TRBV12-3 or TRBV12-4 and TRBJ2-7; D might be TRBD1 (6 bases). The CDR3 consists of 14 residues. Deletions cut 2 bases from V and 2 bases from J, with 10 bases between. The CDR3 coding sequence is TGTGCCAGCAGTTTACAGACAGGAACCTACGAGCAGTACTTC. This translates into CASSLQTGTYEQYF.

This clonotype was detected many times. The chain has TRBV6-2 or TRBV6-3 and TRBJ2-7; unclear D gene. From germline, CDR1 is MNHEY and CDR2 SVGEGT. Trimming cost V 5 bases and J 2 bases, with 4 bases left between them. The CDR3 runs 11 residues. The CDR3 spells CASSNAYEQYF. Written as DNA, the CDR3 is TGTGCCAGCAGTAACGCCTACGAGCAGTACTTC.

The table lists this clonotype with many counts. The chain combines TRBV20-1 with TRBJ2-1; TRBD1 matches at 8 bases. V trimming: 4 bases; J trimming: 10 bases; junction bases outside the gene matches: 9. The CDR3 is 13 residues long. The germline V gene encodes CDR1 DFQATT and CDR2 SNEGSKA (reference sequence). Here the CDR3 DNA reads TGCAGTGCTATCCAACCAGGGGGCCAGGAGCAGTTCTTC. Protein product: CSAIQPGGQEQFF.

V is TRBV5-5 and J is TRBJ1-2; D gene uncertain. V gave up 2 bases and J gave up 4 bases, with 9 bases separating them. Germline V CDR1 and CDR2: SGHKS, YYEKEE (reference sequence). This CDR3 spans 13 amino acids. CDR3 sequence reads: CASSFDPTYGYTF. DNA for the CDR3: TGTGCCAGCAGCTTCGATCCGACCTATGGCTACACCTTC.

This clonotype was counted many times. The CDR3 reads CASSQDPSGRYNEQFF. Written as DNA, the CDR3 is TGTGCCAGCAGCCAAGACCCTAGCGGGAGGTACAATGAGCAGTTCTTC. The chain has TRBV3-1 and TRBJ2-1; 11 bases fit TRBD2. This CDR3 is built from 16 residues. Germline V lookup: CDR1 LGHDT, CDR2 YNNKEL (reference sequence). The J segment lost 4 bases and the V segment lost 0 bases, leaving 2 bases of the junction unmatched.

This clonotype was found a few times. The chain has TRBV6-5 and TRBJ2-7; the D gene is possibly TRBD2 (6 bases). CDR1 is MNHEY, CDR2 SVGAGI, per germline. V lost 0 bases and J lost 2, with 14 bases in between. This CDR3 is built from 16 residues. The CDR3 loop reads CASSYSTGVGAYEQYF. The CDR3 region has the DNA TGTGCCAGCAGTTACTCGACGGGAGTGGGTGCCTACGAGCAGTACTTC.

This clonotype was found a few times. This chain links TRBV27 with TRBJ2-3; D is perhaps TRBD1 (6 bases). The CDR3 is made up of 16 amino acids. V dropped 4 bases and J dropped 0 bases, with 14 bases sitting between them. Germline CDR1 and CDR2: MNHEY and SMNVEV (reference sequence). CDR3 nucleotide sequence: TGTGCCAGCAGTTCCCCAACAGGGCATAGCACAGATACGCAGTATTTT. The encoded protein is CASSSPTGHSTDTQYF.

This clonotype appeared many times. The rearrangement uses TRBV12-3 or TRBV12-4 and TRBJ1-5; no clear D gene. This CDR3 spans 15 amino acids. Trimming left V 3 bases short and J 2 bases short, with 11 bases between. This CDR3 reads CASSFRGTRNQPQHF. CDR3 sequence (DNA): TGTGCCAGCAGTTTTCGGGGTACGCGCAATCAGCCCCAGCATTTT.

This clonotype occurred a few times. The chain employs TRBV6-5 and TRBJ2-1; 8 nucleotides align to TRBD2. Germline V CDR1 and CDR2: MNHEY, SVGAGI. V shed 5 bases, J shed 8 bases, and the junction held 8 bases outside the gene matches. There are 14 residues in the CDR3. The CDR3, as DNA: TGTGCCAGCAGTCAACGGGGGGGCTTCTATGAGCAGTTCTTC. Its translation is CASSQRGGFYEQFF.

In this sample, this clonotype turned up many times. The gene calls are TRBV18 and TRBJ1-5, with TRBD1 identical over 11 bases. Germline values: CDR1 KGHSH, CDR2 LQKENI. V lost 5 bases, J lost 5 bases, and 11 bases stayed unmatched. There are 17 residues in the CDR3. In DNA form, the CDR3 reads TGTGCCAGCTCATCTGGTGGCGGACAGGGGGCTTATCAGCCCCAGCATTTT. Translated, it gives CASSSGGGQGAYQPQHF.

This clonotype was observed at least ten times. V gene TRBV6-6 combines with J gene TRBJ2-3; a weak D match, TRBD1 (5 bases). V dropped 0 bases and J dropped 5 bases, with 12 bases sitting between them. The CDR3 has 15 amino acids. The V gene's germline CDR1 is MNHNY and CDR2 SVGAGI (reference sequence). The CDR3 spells CASSYSVTRGDTQYF. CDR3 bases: TGTGCCAGCAGTTACTCGGTTACAAGGGGAGATACGCAGTATTTT.